The count of the clone carrying this TCR beta chain is one. Its antigen is as yet unknown. The data are from a study of cytomegalovirus exposure and HLA in healthy donors. Germline V CDR1 and CDR2: SGHTA, FQGNSA. The CDR3 covers 15 residues. Trimming removed 5 bases at V and 2 bases at J, with 12 bases between. Study results and limitations: Within an earlier analysis, most TCR beta V segments proved productive either about 87% or about 30% of the time.

The primer mix had 60 Vbeta and 13 Jbeta primers. Here immunoSEQ multiplex PCR was the method, and the copy in TCRdb shows in-frame clones only, minus some. Of about 80,000 clones listed, 62% are singletons. The material sequenced was PBMCs. The chain carries TRBV7-2 and TRBJ1-4, with D tentatively TRBD1 (6 bases). The TCR was taken from a male donor in good health and CMV-seropositive. CDR3 nucleotide sequence: TGTGCCAGCAGCATTCAGGGGAGTACTAATGAAAAACTGTTTTTT. This gives the protein CASSIQGSTNEKLFF.